The 24 T cell receptor beta chains given below trace back to one sample, sequenced in a study of post-analysis software for immune sequencing data. Tagging with unique molecular identifiers was a feature of the TCR beta cDNA libraries. One entry per CDR3 protein results from TCRdb running MiXCR on the PCR reads. The table shows about 760,000 distinct CDR3 sequences, with 25% to 30% occurring only once. Study-level points and caveats: Several TRBV segments (TRBV5-6, TRBV5-1 and TRBV20-1 among them) occurred more frequently in patients than in controls.

Antigens of these TCRs are unknown. The specimen was blood. The receptors originated from a girl aged 10 to 17 with multiple sclerosis.

This clonotype has just a few counts. CDR3 region: CASRGVDTQYF. CDR3 DNA: TGTGCCAGCAGGGGGGTAGATACGCAGTATTTT. V usage is TRBV7-9 and J usage is TRBJ2-3; D may be TRBD1 or TRBD2 (5 bases each). CDR3 length: 11 amino acids. V lost 6 bases and J lost 5, with 6 bases in between. The germline V gene encodes CDR1 SEHNR and CDR2 FQNEAQ (reference sequence).

The rearrangement links TRBV7-8 to TRBJ2-1; 14 bases match TRBD2. Germline CDR1 reads SGHVS; CDR2 reads FQNEAQ. The CDR3 is 18 residues long. Trimming at V came to 1 base and at J to 9 bases, leaving 11 bases not matched to a gene. The CDR3: CASSLGVGLAGVYGEQFF. CDR3 nucleotide sequence: TGTGCCAGCAGCTTAGGCGTGGGACTAGCGGGAGTCTATGGTGAGCAGTTCTTC.

This clonotype was seen a handful of times. The CDR3 DNA reads as TGTGCCATCAGTGCCCGGACTAGCACAGATACGCAGTATTTT. Residues: CAISARTSTDTQYF. The chain joins TRBV10-3 to TRBJ2-3; D might be TRBD2 (5 bases). V shed 4 bases and J shed 0 bases, with 8 bases lying between them. Germline V gene data show CDR1 as ENHRY and CDR2 as SYGVKD. This CDR3 region has 14 residues.

V usage is TRBV2 and J usage is TRBJ2-2; possibly TRBD1 for D (5 bases). Germline V lookup: CDR1 SNHLY, CDR2 FYNNEI. The CDR3 is 13 residues long. Trimming shortened V by 4 bases and J by 7 bases, and 10 bases separated the two germline ends. In nucleotides, the CDR3 is TGTGCCAGCAGTGGGGGCAGGGACGGGGAGCTGTTTTTT. Translation: CASSGGRDGELFF.

This rearrangement joins TRBV5-1 to TRBJ1-6; D unresolved. This CDR3 comprises 14 residues. Trimming left V 0 bases short and J 8 bases short, with 9 bases between. The germline gives CDR1 SGHRS, CDR2 YFSETQ. This CDR3 is CASSLEAADSPLHF. CDR3 DNA sequence: TGCGCCAGCAGCTTGGAGGCAGCTGATTCACCCCTCCACTTT.

This clonotype was recorded many times. The rearrangement joins TRBV29-1 to TRBJ2-1; 8 positions match TRBD2. The length of the CDR3 is 11 residues. V gave up 6 bases and J gave up 8 bases; unmatched junction bases: 3. Germline V CDR1 and CDR2: SQVTM, ANQGSEA. The CDR3 DNA follows: TGCAGCGTCGCGGGGGGTTATGAGCAGTTCTTC. This sequence encodes CSVAGGYEQFF.

This clonotype has a single count. The chain employs TRBV4-2 and TRBJ1-6; 10 positions match TRBD1. Germline values: CDR1 LGHNA, CDR2 YNFKEQ. This CDR3 has 15 amino acids. With V trimmed by 3 bases and J by 7 bases, 3 bases remained unmatched. CDR3 in DNA: TGTGCCAGCAGCCAGGACAGGGGGGGCAATTCACCCCTCCACTTT. Its protein is CASSQDRGGNSPLHF.

The V call is TRBV6-1, the J call TRBJ2-2; a weak D match, TRBD2 (5 bases). Germline lookup yields CDR1 MNHNS and CDR2 SASEGT. This CDR3 has 14 residues. DNA for the CDR3: TGTGCGGGAGCCATGGGGTGGGACACCGGGGAGCTGTTTTTT. Translation gives CAGAMGWDTGELFF.

The chain joins TRBV20-1 to TRBJ2-7, with 7 bases lining up with TRBD1. V was clipped by 2 bases and J by 2 bases; unmatched bases: 6. There are 14 residues in the CDR3. CDR1 is DFQATT and CDR2 is SNEGSKA in the germline V gene (reference sequence). CDR3 in DNA: TGCAGTGCTAGACAGGACAGGTCTACCTACGAGCAGTACTTC. Translated: CSARQDRSTYEQYF.

CDR3 protein: CASSYSSGYHEQYF. The CDR3 nucleotides are TGTGCCAGCAGTTACTCTAGCGGGTACCACGAGCAGTACTTC. The chain has TRBV6-5 and TRBJ2-5; TRBD2 matches 7 bases. The last part of the DNA fits TRBJ2-7 better; the J call may be wrong. The CDR3 is made up of 14 amino acids. Germline CDR1 is MNHEY and CDR2 is SVGAGI.

The J gene is TRBJ1-1, the V gene TRBV11-1; D uncertain. V lost 5 bases and J 4 bases, leaving 14 bases between the germline ends. Germline V gene data show CDR1 as SGHAT and CDR2 as FQDESV (reference sequence). The CDR3 runs to 14 residues. CDR3 protein: CASSPPVGSTEAFF. DNA for the CDR3: TGTGCCAGCAGCCCCCCAGTGGGGAGCACTGAAGCTTTCTTT.

The genes are TRBV20-1 and TRBJ2-3; D not certain. The CDR3 has 11 residues. With 4 bases removed from V and 4 bases from J, the gap between germline ends came to 6 bases. The germline CDR1 and CDR2 sequences are DFQATT and SNEGSKA (reference sequence). The CDR3 nucleotides read TGCAGTGCTAAGGTGGCAGATACGCAGTATTTT. The encoded protein is CSAKVADTQYF.

V and J are TRBV6-2 or TRBV6-3 and TRBJ1-5, with unresolved D. Trimming pared 3 bases from V and 6 bases from J, leaving 15 bases between. CDR3 size: 15 residues. CDR1 MNHEY and CDR2 SVGEGT come from the germline V gene. The CDR3 loop is CASSYKMGFGQPQHF. The CDR3 DNA sequence: TGTGCCAGCAGTTATAAAATGGGGTTCGGTCAGCCCCAGCATTTT.

This chain uses TRBV11-2 with TRBJ2-7; no definite D call. The assigned J gene may be wrong: the sequence end matches TRBJ2-5 better. This CDR3 is built from 16 residues. In germline, CDR1 is SGHAT, CDR2 FQNNGV. The CDR3 sequence: CASSLDLGMRRVTQYF. CDR3 sequence (DNA): TGTGCCAGCAGCTTAGATCTCGGCATGCGAAGAGTGACCCAGTACTTC.

This clonotype has only one observation. The chain uses TRBV29-1 and TRBJ2-6; no reliable D call. V was cut by 0 bases and J by 0 bases, with 6 bases left in between. This CDR3 is built from 15 residues. CDR1 and CDR2 (germline): SQVTM, ANQGSEA. The DNA for the CDR3 is TGCAGCGTTGAAGATAAAAGCTCTGGGGCCAACGTCCTGACTTTC. Encoded protein: CSVEDKSSGANVLTF.

This clonotype was picked up a small number of times. The chain joins TRBV6-2 or TRBV6-3 to TRBJ1-5; weak D call: TRBD1 (6 bases). The CDR3 length is 15 residues. Germline CDR1 MNHEY, CDR2 SVGEGT. Trimming removed 4 bases at V and 2 bases at J, with 12 bases between. The CDR3 DNA reads as TGTGCCAGCAGTTTCATACAGGGAGGCAATCAGCCCCAGCATTTT. Translated, it gives CASSFIQGGNQPQHF.

In this sample, this clonotype turned up a few times. J is TRBJ2-1 and V is TRBV7-8; D possibly corresponds to TRBD1 (6 bases). V dropped 2 bases and J dropped 2 bases, with 10 bases sitting between them. The CDR3 runs to 15 residues. In germline, CDR1 is SGHVS, CDR2 FQNEAQ. CDR3 region: CASSLRQGPYNEQFF. CDR3 in DNA: TGTGCCAGCAGCTTACGGCAGGGGCCCTACAATGAGCAGTTCTTC.

This sequence joins TRBV20-1 and TRBJ2-5; a weak D match, TRBD1 (6 bases). Germline lookup yields CDR1 DFQATT and CDR2 SNEGSKA (reference sequence). This CDR3 has 15 residues. V lost 1 base, J lost 0 bases, and 12 bases lay in between. As DNA, the CDR3 is TGCAGTGCTAGAGGACCGGACAGTTACCAAGAGACCCAGTACTTC. Amino acids: CSARGPDSYQETQYF.

The CDR3 spells CASSLTSGLSTDTQYF. The CDR3 DNA is TGTGCCAGCAGCCTCACTAGCGGGTTAAGCACAGATACGCAGTATTTT. This chain uses TRBV7-2 with TRBJ2-3; TRBD2 matches 9 bases. The CDR3 consists of 16 residues. V lost 5 bases and J lost 0; bases outside the gene matches: 6. Germline lookup yields CDR1 SGHTA and CDR2 FQGNSA.

The chain employs TRBV12-3 or TRBV12-4 and TRBJ2-5; tentatively, D is TRBD1 or TRBD2 (5 bases each). The CDR3 runs to 13 residues. Deletions cut 6 bases from V and 9 bases from J, with 17 bases between. The chain's CDR3 is CASSFNGDGAQYF. The CDR3 region has the DNA TGTGCCAGCAGCTTCAATGGGGACGGGGCCCAGTACTTC.

The genes are TRBV12-3 or TRBV12-4 and TRBJ2-1; 9 nucleotides align to TRBD1. CDR3 size: 15 residues. J was trimmed by 7 bases and V by 1 base; bases with no gene match: 5. The DNA for the CDR3 is TGTGCCAGCAGTTTAGGGACAGGGGCGCAGAATGAGCAGTTCTTC. Its protein is CASSLGTGAQNEQFF.

This clonotype was seen just once. The V gene is TRBV5-1, the J gene TRBJ2-2; 10 bases align to TRBD1. Looked up from germline, CDR1 is SGHRS and CDR2 is YFSETQ. J was trimmed by 3 bases and V by 4 bases; bases with no gene match: 9. The CDR3 covers 17 residues. The CDR3 is CASSRNTGTGDTGELFF. The DNA of the CDR3 is TGCGCCAGCAGCCGGAATACCGGGACAGGGGACACCGGGGAGCTGTTTTTT.

This clonotype has only a few counts. The chain links TRBV7-9 to TRBJ2-1; D perhaps matches TRBD1 (6 bases). Trimming stripped 2 bases from V and 8 bases from J, with 16 bases between. The CDR3 extends over 15 amino acids. Germline V gene lookup returns CDR1 SEHNR and CDR2 FQNEAQ (reference sequence). The CDR3 region is CASSLRRLGADEQFF. The CDR3 DNA is TGTGCCAGCAGCTTAAGAAGGCTGGGGGCGGATGAGCAGTTCTTC.

The chain carries TRBV12-3 or TRBV12-4 and TRBJ2-7; TRBD2 is a possible D gene (5 bases). The last part of the DNA fits TRBJ2-5 better; the J call may be wrong. The length of the CDR3 is 15 residues. CDR3 in amino acids: CASSLFGDGRETQYF. The CDR3 bases are TGTGCCAGCAGTTTATTCGGGGATGGGCGAGAGACCCAGTACTTC.